These 18 T cell receptor beta chains came from one sample sequenced in a study of T cells in Graves' hyperthyroidism and ophthalmopathy. TCR beta CDR3 regions were amplified from RNA transcripts. HTBI primers drove first-round RT-PCR of the TCR CDR3. TCRdb called the multiplex PCR reads again in MiXCR, with one record for every CDR3 protein. The sample consists of about 300,000 distinct CDR3 sequences, approximately 15% of them appearing once. The sample consisted of blood. These receptors all come from a man aged 25-45 years with Graves' hyperthyroidism.

CDR3 sequence: CASSPGTSVYNEQFF. DNA for the CDR3: TGTGCCAGCAGTCCCGGGACTAGCGTCTACAATGAGCAGTTCTTC. The V call is TRBV28, the J call TRBJ2-1, with 10 bases matching TRBD2. Germline CDR1 reads MDHEN; CDR2 reads SYDVKM. This CDR3 is 15 amino acids long. With 5 bases clipped from V and 3 bases from J, the junction kept 4 bases outside the gene matches. Based on the CDR3 plus reference TRBV28 and TRBJ2-1, the full variable domain is DVKVTQSSRYLVKRTGEKVFLECVQDMDHENMFWYRQDPGLGLRLIYFSYDVKMKEKGDIPEGYSVSREKKERFSLILESASTNQTSMYLCASSPGTSVYNEQFFGPGTRLTVL.

This clonotype was observed many times. The CDR3 bases are TGTGCCATCCGTACAGGGAACACTGAAGCTTTCTTT. Its protein product is CAIRTGNTEAFF. The rearrangement links TRBV10-3 to TRBJ1-1, with TRBD1 as a possible D gene (5 bases). The CDR3 has 12 amino acids. V was clipped by 8 bases and J by 1 base, with 8 bases between them. Germline CDR1 reads ENHRY; CDR2 reads SYGVKD.

Ten or more counts support this clonotype. V gene TRBV30 combines with J gene TRBJ2-5; D is uncertain. This CDR3 spans 13 amino acids. In germline, CDR1 is GTSNPN, CDR2 SVGIG (reference sequence). Deletions cut 4 bases from V and 4 bases from J, with 13 bases between. CDR3 loop: CAWKGLGVETQYF. The CDR3 DNA reads TGTGCCTGGAAGGGTTTAGGCGTAGAGACCCAGTACTTC.

This clonotype came up many times. The chain joins TRBV5-1 to TRBJ2-7; TRBD2 matches at 8 bases. Germline values: CDR1 SGHRS, CDR2 YFSETQ. The CDR3 has 15 amino acids. Unmatched junction bases numbered 8, after V lost 2 bases and J lost 4 bases. CDR3 protein: CASSLVGGRSYEQYF. In DNA form, the CDR3 reads TGCGCCAGCAGCTTAGTCGGCGGGAGGAGTTACGAGCAGTACTTC.

This clonotype occurred many times. The genes are TRBV20-1 and TRBJ2-3, with 8 bases aligning to TRBD2. The V segment lost 6 bases and the J segment 1 base; nucleotides outside the gene matches: 3. The germline V gene encodes CDR1 DFQATT and CDR2 SNEGSKA (reference sequence). The CDR3 is 13 amino acids. CDR3 coding DNA: TGCAGTGCGAGACTAGCGCGCACAGATACGCAGTATTTT. Translation: CSARLARTDTQYF.

This clonotype was recorded many times. The rearrangement uses TRBV24-1 and TRBJ2-1; maybe TRBD1 (6 bases). Trimming left V 0 bases short and J 7 bases short, with 6 bases between. The germline V gene has CDR1 KGHDR and CDR2 SFDVKD. The CDR3 is 13 amino acids. The CDR3 is CATSDLQGNEQFF. The CDR3 DNA sequence: TGTGCCACCAGTGATTTGCAGGGGAATGAGCAGTTCTTC.

This clonotype was detected a few times. V usage is TRBV30 and J usage is TRBJ2-2; the D call may be TRBD1 or TRBD2 (6 bases each). The CDR3 extends over 13 amino acids. The V gene's germline CDR1 is GTSNPN and CDR2 SVGIG (reference sequence). Between the trimmed V and J ends, which lost 4 bases and 15 bases, there was a span of 21 bases. The CDR3 loop reads CAWTLTGAGLVFF. CDR3 sequence (DNA): TGTGCCTGGACCCTCACGGGGGCAGGGCTGGTGTTTTTT.

This clonotype appeared many times. The rearrangement joins TRBV2 to TRBJ2-7; D not certain. The CDR3 has 12 amino acids. V was shortened by 4 bases and J by 5 bases, with 9 bases between the two germline ends. CDR1 is SNHLY and CDR2 is FYNNEI in the germline V gene. The CDR3 loop reads CASSAPLDEQYF. DNA for the CDR3: TGTGCCAGCAGTGCCCCCCTGGACGAGCAGTACTTC.

This clonotype was recorded at least ten times. The chain joins TRBV6-5 to TRBJ1-2; the match to TRBD1 covers 8 bases. The CDR3 sequence is 17 residues long. Germline CDR1 reads MNHEY; CDR2 reads SVGAGI. V lost 0 bases to trimming and J lost 4 bases; unmatched junction nucleotides: 10. The CDR3 protein is CASSYSVFRTGTYGYTF. The CDR3 DNA follows: TGTGCCAGCAGTTACTCGGTGTTTAGGACAGGGACCTATGGCTACACCTTC.

This clonotype was picked up many times. One end of the junction fails to match germline, which may point to a read error. V is TRBV2 and J is TRBJ2-7; tentative D call: TRBD2 (6 bases). Germline assignment: CDR1 SNHLY and CDR2 FYNNEI. CDR3 size: 15 residues. The CDR3 coding sequence is TGTGCCAGCATTGAAAGCGGGCCACCCCCCTACGAGCAGTACTTC. Translation: CASIESGPPPYEQYF.

A few counts support this clonotype. The chain has TRBV3-1 and TRBJ2-1; D remains ambiguous. Trimming stripped 1 base from V and 4 bases from J, with 11 bases between. CDR3 size: 15 residues. The germline gives CDR1 LGHDT, CDR2 YNNKEL (reference sequence). The CDR3 DNA reads TGTGCCAGCAGCCAAGTGCTCTCCCTGTACAATGAGCAGTTCTTC. Its protein is CASSQVLSLYNEQFF.

This clonotype was picked up many times. This chain links TRBV7-9 with TRBJ2-1; D gene uncertain. Trimming took 5 bases from V and 5 from J, leaving 13 bases between them. The CDR3 contains 14 residues. Germline V gene lookup returns CDR1 SEHNR and CDR2 FQNEAQ (reference sequence). The CDR3 sequence: CASSPTTPHNEQFF. CDR3 in DNA: TGTGCCAGCAGCCCAACAACTCCCCACAATGAGCAGTTCTTC.

V usage is TRBV4-1 and J usage is TRBJ1-5, with a possible D match to TRBD1 (6 bases). The CDR3 spans 15 residues. Germline-derived CDR1 and CDR2 are MGHRA and YSYEKL. The V gene lost 3 bases and the J gene lost 4 bases, with 13 bases spanning the gap. The CDR3 sequence: CASSQNPGDNQPQHF. In nucleotides, the CDR3 is TGCGCCAGCAGCCAGAACCCAGGGGATAATCAGCCCCAGCATTTT.

This clonotype was seen many times. The CDR3 DNA follows: TGTGCCAGCAGCTTGACGGGGGTGATGAACACTGAAGCTTTCTTT. This codes for CASSLTGVMNTEAFF. The V and J genes are TRBV7-3 and TRBJ1-1, with a tentative D call TRBD1 (5 bases). The CDR3 loop spans 15 amino acids. V lost 3 bases and J lost 0, with 11 bases in between. CDR1 SGHTA and CDR2 FQGTGA come from the germline V gene.

This clonotype was seen more than once but under ten times. This chain joins TRBV6-1 and TRBJ1-5, with no clear D. The CDR3 is 13 amino acids. V shed 5 bases and J shed 13 bases, with 18 bases lying between them. Germline-derived CDR1 and CDR2 are MNHNS and SASEGT. CDR3 loop: CASSPARLTAQHF. The CDR3, as DNA: TGTGCCAGCAGTCCCGCTAGGCTCACAGCGCAGCATTTT.

This chain connects TRBV29-1 to TRBJ2-1; 8 bases are a match to TRBD2. The trim removed 6 bases at V and 8 bases at J, leaving 9 bases unmatched. The germline CDR1 and CDR2 sequences are SQVTM and ANQGSEA. The CDR3 contains 13 residues. CDR3 DNA: TGCAGCGTGGATAGCCGCGGGGGGCATGAGCAGTTCTTC. Translated, it gives CSVDSRGGHEQFF.

This clonotype was seen ten or more times. The chain recombines TRBV29-1 with TRBJ2-1; perhaps D is TRBD1 or TRBD2 (5 bases each). Between the trimmed V and J ends, which lost 7 bases and 4 bases, there was a span of 14 bases. Germline V gene data show CDR1 as SQVTM and CDR2 as ANQGSEA. The CDR3 has 13 residues. The CDR3 is CSASGTLYNEQFF. CDR3 sequence (DNA): TGCAGCGCCTCCGGGACGCTTTACAATGAGCAGTTCTTC.

Ten or more counts support this clonotype. The V gene is TRBV5-1, the J gene TRBJ2-7; TRBD1 aligns across 8 bases. Germline V gene lookup returns CDR1 SGHRS and CDR2 YFSETQ. This CDR3 comprises 13 residues. V lost 4 bases to trimming and J lost 5 bases; unmatched junction nucleotides: 5. This chain's CDR3 is CASSPDRAHEQYF. The CDR3 DNA sequence: TGCGCCAGCAGCCCGGACAGGGCACACGAGCAGTACTTC.